The 21 T cell receptor beta chains below were found in one sample sequenced in a study of T cell responses to AZD1222 COVID-19 vaccine. The repertoire was sequenced with immunoSEQ multiplex PCR; TCRdb's copy has only in-frame clones and lacks some. The table has 100,000 to 150,000 clones, around 90% seen once; the top ten hold approximately 1.5%. This specimen was peripheral blood, taken on day 0 of AZD1222 vaccination. These receptors originate from an adult in good health.

The rearrangement uses TRBV6-5 and TRBJ1-3; no clear D. This CDR3 comprises 12 residues. Trimming took off 3 bases at V and 4 bases at J, with 4 bases between the two ends. The germline CDR1 and CDR2 sequences are MNHEY and SVGAGI. In DNA, the CDR3 is TGTGCCAGCAGTTATGAAGGAAACACCATATATTTT. It yields the protein CASSYEGNTIYF.

V is TRBV6-5 and J is TRBJ1-5, with D unresolved. The CDR3 runs 12 residues. V was clipped by 8 bases and J by 1 base, with 6 bases between them. CDR1 is MNHEY and CDR2 is SVGAGI in the germline V gene. The CDR3 nucleotides are TGTGCCAGCTGCGGAAGCAATCAGCCCCAGCATTTT. Its protein product is CASCGSNQPQHF.

The rearrangement links TRBV28 to TRBJ2-1; TRBD1 matches at 9 bases. Trimming cost V 8 bases and J 7 bases; bases outside gene matches: 12. Per the germline V gene, CDR1 is MDHEN and CDR2 is SYDVKM. This CDR3 is 15 amino acids long. CDR3 sequence reads: CASENRGRGLNEQFF. The CDR3, as DNA: TGTGCCAGCGAAAACAGGGGGCGCGGCCTTAATGAGCAGTTCTTC.

The chain is built from TRBV7-9 and TRBJ2-7; D is perhaps TRBD1 or TRBD2 (7 bases each). Germline assignment: CDR1 SEHNR and CDR2 FQNEAQ (reference sequence). Trimming stripped 7 bases from V and 6 bases from J, with 16 bases between. The CDR3 is 13 residues long. CDR3 amino acids: CASTRGGGAEQYF. CDR3 in DNA: TGTGCCAGCACCAGGGGGGGAGGGGCCGAGCAGTACTTC.

The chain employs TRBV5-4 and TRBJ2-1; D unclear. The germline V and J ends were trimmed by 0 bases and 7 bases, with 11 bases remaining between them. This CDR3 has 14 amino acids. CDR1 and CDR2 (germline): SGHNT, YYREEE (reference sequence). The CDR3 bases are TGTGCCAGCAGCTTGGGGGCGTCTCTAAATGAGCAGTTCTTC. This sequence encodes CASSLGASLNEQFF.

The rearrangement links TRBV5-4 to TRBJ1-2; D is unresolved. This CDR3 region has 14 residues. V dropped 4 bases and J dropped 5 bases, with 15 bases sitting between them. Looked up from germline, CDR1 is SGHNT and CDR2 is YYREEE (reference sequence). CDR3 bases: TGTGCCAGCAGCCCTCCAGAGGTGGGGTATGGCTACACCTTC. It codes for CASSPPEVGYGYTF. Combining the CDR3 with reference TRBV5-4 and TRBJ1-2 gives the whole variable domain ETGVTQSPTHLIKTRGQQVTLRCSSQSGHNTVSWYQQALGQGPQFIFQYYREEENGRGNFPPRFSGLQFPNYSSELNVNALELDDSALYLCASSPPEVGYGYTFGSGTRLTVV.

Comments on this clone: Other DNA sequences of this sample code for an identical CDR3. This chain uses TRBV5-1 with TRBJ2-6; 7 bases fit TRBD1. Trimming removed 3 bases from V and 2 bases from J; junction bases left unmatched: 2. The CDR3 runs 15 residues. CDR1 is SGHRS and CDR2 is YFSETQ in the germline V gene. As DNA, the CDR3 is TGCGCCAGCAGCTCCACAGGGGCTGGGGCCAACGTCCTGACTTTC. Protein sequence: CASSSTGAGANVLTF.

The chain combines TRBV6-1 with TRBJ2-3; D gene ambiguous. Trimming took off 2 bases at V and 8 bases at J, with 14 bases between the two ends. CDR3 size: 14 residues. Germline assignment: CDR1 MNHNS and CDR2 SASEGT. This CDR3 is CASSERPTDFTQYF. CDR3 nucleotides: TGTGCCAGCAGTGAAAGGCCCACCGATTTTACGCAGTATTTT.

The V call is TRBV20-1, the J call TRBJ2-7, with unresolved D. The length of the CDR3 is 11 residues. The V gene's germline CDR1 is DFQATT and CDR2 SNEGSKA (reference sequence). Trimming stripped 5 bases from V and 3 bases from J, with 8 bases between. The CDR3 reads CSAPLNYEQYF. In nucleotides, the CDR3 is TGCAGTGCTCCCTTGAACTACGAGCAGTACTTC.

In this sample, this clone turned up once. The chain joins TRBV11-1 to TRBJ2-1, with D possibly called TRBD1 or TRBD2 (5 bases each). Trimming removed 5 bases at V and 10 bases at J, with 12 bases between. The CDR3 contains 12 residues. Germline lookup yields CDR1 SGHAT and CDR2 FQDESV (reference sequence). The CDR3 bases are TGTGCCAGCAGCGGGACGCAACGAGAGCAGTTCTTC. Encoded protein: CASSGTQREQFF.

The chain couples TRBV3-1 (or the pseudogene TRBV3-2) to TRBJ1-1; D is ambiguous. The V end lost 1 base, the J end lost 5 bases, and 11 bases lay between the germline ends. In germline, CDR1 is LGHDT, CDR2 YNNKEL (reference sequence). The CDR3 has 14 residues. The CDR3 is CASSQVPGRTEAFF. The CDR3 DNA reads as TGTGCCAGCAGCCAAGTACCTGGGCGGACTGAAGCTTTCTTT.

The chain uses TRBV28 and TRBJ1-3; D remains unclear. CDR3 length: 12 amino acids. Between the trimmed V and J ends, which lost 4 bases and 8 bases, there was a span of 9 bases. The germline gives CDR1 MDHEN, CDR2 SYDVKM. CDR3 nucleotide sequence: TGTGCCAGCAGTTCCCCATGGGACACCATATATTTT. Its translation: CASSSPWDTIYF.

This rearrangement joins TRBV5-1 to TRBJ2-5; tentative D call: TRBD2 (5 bases). The CDR3 is made up of 12 amino acids. Germline CDR1 reads SGHRS; CDR2 reads YFSETQ. Trimming cost V 4 bases and J 5 bases, with 9 bases left between them. The CDR3 DNA reads TGCGCCAGCAGCCCGGAGGTGGAGACCCAGTACTTC. This sequence encodes CASSPEVETQYF.

This rearrangement joins TRBV11-2 to TRBJ2-2, with 7 bases aligning to TRBD2. Germline CDR1 and CDR2: SGHAT and FQNNGV. V lost 1 base, J lost 3 bases, and 5 bases stayed unmatched. There are 16 residues in the CDR3. The CDR3 coding sequence is TGTGCCAGCAGCTTAGTGGGAGGGTCGGACACCGGGGAGCTGTTTTTT. It specifies CASSLVGGSDTGELFF.

Regarding this clone: A much larger clonotype is one base distant, so this may be a read error. This sequence joins TRBV7-8 and TRBJ1-2, with 7 positions matching TRBD1. V gave up 10 bases and J gave up 5 bases; unmatched junction bases: 19. Looked up from germline, CDR1 is SGHVS and CDR2 is FQNEAQ. The CDR3 covers 16 residues. CDR3 coding DNA: TGTGCCAACTTCCCGGGGGGACAGCGTCTAGATTATGGCTACACCTTC. Its protein is CANFPGGQRLDYGYTF. The full variable domain, in which reference TRBV7-8 and TRBJ1-2 provide the parts outside the CDR3, is GAGVSQSPRYKVAKRGQDVALRCDPISGHVSLFWYQQALGQGPEFLTYFQNEAQLDKSGLPSDRFFAERPEGSVSTLKIQRTQQEDSAVYLCANFPGGQRLDYGYTFGSGTRLTVV.

V usage is TRBV3-1 (or the pseudogene TRBV3-2) and J usage is TRBJ2-7; D is undetermined. The CDR3 is made up of 15 amino acids. Germline CDR1 and CDR2: LGHDT and YNNKEL (reference sequence). The V end lost 4 bases, the J end lost 2 bases, and 15 bases lay between the germline ends. CDR3 protein: CASSPTRGFPYEQYF. The CDR3 nucleotides read TGTGCCAGCAGCCCCACTCGCGGATTCCCCTACGAGCAGTACTTC.

The chain combines TRBV18 with TRBJ2-4; a possible D gene is TRBD2 (5 bases). V gave up 3 bases and J gave up 0 bases, with 9 bases separating them. Looked up from germline, CDR1 is KGHSH and CDR2 is LQKENI. The CDR3 consists of 15 residues. The CDR3 protein is CASSPAGLAKNIQYF. Here the CDR3 DNA reads TGTGCCAGCTCACCTGCGGGTTTAGCCAAAAACATTCAGTACTTC.

This sequence joins TRBV19 and TRBJ2-1, with 14 nucleotides matching TRBD2. After removal of 9 bases from V and 7 bases from J, the junction contained 11 bases not matched to a gene. The CDR3 totals 16 residues. Germline CDR1 LNHDA, CDR2 SQIVND (reference sequence). The CDR3 spells CASLKGLAGGQNEQFF. The CDR3 DNA is TGTGCCAGCCTAAAAGGACTAGCGGGGGGCCAAAATGAGCAGTTCTTC.

CDR3 nucleotide sequence: TGTGCCAGCGGAAGACCGAATTTTGACAGGGATGGTGGCTACACCTTC. Protein sequence: CASGRPNFDRDGGYTF. The J gene is TRBJ1-2, the V gene TRBV28; 7 nucleotides align to TRBD1. Germline CDR1 is MDHEN and CDR2 is SYDVKM. CDR3 length equals 16 residues. V lost 8 bases to trimming and J lost 7 bases; unmatched junction nucleotides: 19.

This clone has only a few counts. The CDR3 here is CASSLAPYTQKTKNIQYF. The CDR3 DNA reads TGTGCCAGCAGCTTAGCGCCTTATACCCAAAAGACCAAAAACATTCAGTACTTC. The chain employs TRBV7-2 and TRBJ2-4; D remains unclear. The germline CDR1 and CDR2 sequences are SGHTA and FQGNSA. This CDR3 contains 18 residues. The V end was cut by 0 bases, the J end by 2 bases, with 17 bases between.

The J gene is TRBJ1-3, the V gene TRBV2; TRBD1 is a possible D gene (5 bases). This CDR3 is built from 16 residues. CDR1 SNHLY and CDR2 FYNNEI come from the germline V gene. Trimming stripped 5 bases from V and 4 bases from J, with 18 bases between. DNA of the CDR3: TGTGCCAGCAGTCAACCACAAGGGGCCGCAGGAAACACCATATATTTT. Its translation: CASSQPQGAAGNTIYF.